This T cell receptor beta chain comes out of a study of cytomegalovirus exposure and HLA in healthy donors. For the study at large: The 666 first-cohort repertoires shared a platform with the approximately 130 validation repertoires, as reported in a later analysis. General study results and limits: Cytomegalovirus status was reportedly diagnosed by the classifier with high specificity and sensitivity.

Clones were read by immunoSEQ multiplex PCR, and TCRdb kept only the in-frame ones, dropping some. The sample contains hundreds of thousands of clones, 86% of which appear only once. Only one count was recorded for this clone. Its target is not known. Sequencing was performed on PBMCs. The TCR was taken from a woman aged 18-29 years in good health and CMV-seronegative.

CDR3 bases: TGTGCCAGCAGCTTAGTGGGGATGGGGAGGAATGAGCAGTTCTTC. Translated: CASSLVGMGRNEQFF. V gene TRBV11-2 combines with J gene TRBJ2-1; D may be TRBD2 (6 bases). Germline assignment: CDR1 SGHAT and CDR2 FQNNGV. V was pared by 1 base and J by 7 bases, with 14 bases between. This CDR3 spans 15 amino acids.